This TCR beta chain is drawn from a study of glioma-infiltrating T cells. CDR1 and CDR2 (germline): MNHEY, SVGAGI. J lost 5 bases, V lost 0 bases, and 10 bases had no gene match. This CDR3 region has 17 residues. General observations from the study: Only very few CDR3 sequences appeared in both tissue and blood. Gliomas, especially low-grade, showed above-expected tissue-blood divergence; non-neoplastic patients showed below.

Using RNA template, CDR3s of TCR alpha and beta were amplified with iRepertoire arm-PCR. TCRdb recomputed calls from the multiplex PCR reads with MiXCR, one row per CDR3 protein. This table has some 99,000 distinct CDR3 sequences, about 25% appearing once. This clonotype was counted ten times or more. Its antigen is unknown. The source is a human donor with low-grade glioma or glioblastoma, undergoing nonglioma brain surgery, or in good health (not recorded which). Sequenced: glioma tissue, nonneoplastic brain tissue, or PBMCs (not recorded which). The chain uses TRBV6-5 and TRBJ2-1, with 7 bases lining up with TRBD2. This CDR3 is CASSYSRWEGSNNEQFF. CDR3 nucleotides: TGTGCCAGCAGTTACTCGAGGTGGGAGGGGTCCAACAATGAGCAGTTCTTC.